The 10 T cell receptor beta chains in this list originate from one sample, sequenced in a study of T cell repertoires in cytomegalovirus infection. TCRdb recomputed calls from the reads with MiXCR, one row per CDR3 protein. The sample holds some 700,000 distinct CDR3 sequences, 35% seen once. Sequencing input: PBMCs. The receptors derive from a human donor in good health (CMV status not recorded). Some clones in this sample may be carry-over from other donors' samples.

The chain has TRBV6-1 and TRBJ2-1, with D uncertain. From germline, CDR1 is MNHNS and CDR2 SASEGT. This CDR3 region has 13 residues. Trimming shortened V by 2 bases and J by 12 bases, and 14 bases separated the two germline ends. CDR3 bases: TGTGCCAGCAGTGAACTCGACAACCCGTCGCAGTTCTTC. Its protein product is CASSELDNPSQFF.

The rearrangement joins TRBV4-2 to TRBJ2-1; D gene uncertain. The CDR3 runs to 14 residues. Trimming took off 0 bases at V and 9 bases at J, with 12 bases between the two ends. CDR1 and CDR2 from the germline V gene are LGHNA and YNFKEQ. The CDR3 spells CASSQDPFEAEQFF. CDR3 DNA sequence: TGTGCCAGCAGCCAAGATCCGTTCGAAGCTGAGCAGTTCTTC.

A word on this clonotype: A read error may account for a junction end that differs from germline. The chain carries TRBV9 and TRBJ2-1, with D tentatively TRBD2 (5 bases). Per the germline V gene, CDR1 is SGDLS and CDR2 is YYNGEE. This CDR3 is built from 13 residues. CDR3 loop: CASSVDDYDEQFF. CDR3 sequence (DNA): TGTGCCAGCAGCGTAGACGACTACGATGAGCAGTTCTTC.

This clonotype was picked up many times. The chain combines TRBV7-2 with TRBJ2-1; 7 nucleotides align to TRBD1. This CDR3 has 17 amino acids. V lost 1 base and J lost 7; bases outside the gene matches: 13. The germline CDR1 and CDR2 sequences are SGHTA and FQGNSA. CDR3 residues: CASSLEPDRVVWNEQFF. DNA for the CDR3: TGTGCCAGCAGCTTAGAGCCTGACAGGGTTGTTTGGAATGAGCAGTTCTTC.

V usage is TRBV7-9 and J usage is TRBJ1-4; TRBD1 is a possible D gene (5 bases). The CDR3 is 16 residues long. Trimming removed 3 bases from V and 0 bases from J, with 11 bases in between. The germline V gene encodes CDR1 SEHNR and CDR2 FQNEAQ (reference sequence). The CDR3 region has the DNA TGTGCCAGCAGCTTCTGGGGCTCAACAACTAATGAAAAACTGTTTTTT. Translation gives CASSFWGSTTNEKLFF.

This clonotype was counted only a few times. This chain uses TRBV10-3 with TRBJ1-1; TRBD1 might be the D (6 bases). The CDR3 has 13 amino acids. V dropped 6 bases and J dropped 1 base, with 9 bases sitting between them. Germline V gives CDR1 ENHRY, CDR2 SYGVKD. CDR3 amino acids: CAIREGENTEAFF. CDR3 DNA sequence: TGTGCCATCAGGGAGGGGGAGAACACTGAAGCTTTCTTT.

The V gene is TRBV15, the J gene TRBJ2-7; D unclear. The germline V and J ends were trimmed by 6 bases and 4 bases, with 16 bases remaining between them. Germline CDR1 reads LNHNV; CDR2 reads YYDKDF (reference sequence). The CDR3 has 14 residues. CDR3 DNA sequence: TGTGCCACCAGTGCCCTCCCTTACGGTTACGAGCAGTACTTC. It specifies CATSALPYGYEQYF.

CDR3 DNA: TGTGCCAGCAGCTTAGTGGTTGCAGTGGGGCACGGGGAGCTGTTTTTT. Translated, it gives CASSLVVAVGHGELFF. The V and J genes are TRBV7-8 and TRBJ2-2, with D possibly TRBD1 on 5 matching bases. V lost 1 base to trimming and J lost 7 bases, with 16 bases between them. Germline V gene data show CDR1 as SGHVS and CDR2 as FQNEAQ. The CDR3 spans 16 residues.

Comment on this clonotype: At one end the junction does not follow the germline gene, possibly because of a read error. V and J are TRBV11-1 and TRBJ2-7, with no clear D. The CDR3 has 13 residues. Germline V gene lookup returns CDR1 SGHAT and CDR2 FQDESV (reference sequence). Written as DNA, the CDR3 is TGTTCCAGCAGCTTGTCCGAATTCTACGAGCAGTACTTC. This gives the protein CSSSLSEFYEQYF.

This chain uses TRBV28 with TRBJ1-4, with a possible D match to TRBD1 (6 bases). CDR3 length: 14 residues. The germline V gene encodes CDR1 MDHEN and CDR2 SYDVKM. Deletions cut 8 bases from V and 8 bases from J, with 18 bases between. The CDR3 sequence: CASATPGEVEKLFF. Written as DNA, the CDR3 is TGTGCCAGCGCAACCCCAGGGGAGGTAGAAAAACTGTTTTTT.